These 7 T cell receptor beta chains were all obtained from the same sample, sequenced in a study of CD8 T cells in Susac syndrome. cDNA came from around 0.5 to 1 ug RNA primed by random hexamers. One entry per CDR3 protein results from TCRdb running MiXCR on the immunoSEQ multiplex PCR reads. The sample lists some 130,000 distinct CDR3 sequences, roughly 94% occurring once. The material sequenced was CD4+ T cells from PBMCs. The receptors stem from a human donor with multiple sclerosis.

This clonotype was seen only a few times. The rearrangement links TRBV4-2 to TRBJ2-7, with D maybe TRBD2 (5 bases). The germline gives CDR1 LGHNA, CDR2 YNFKEQ. This CDR3 is built from 14 residues. V was cut by 4 bases and J by 9 bases, with 19 bases left in between. CDR3 sequence (DNA): TGTGCCAGCAGCCTCCAAGAGGAGGATACGGCGCAGTACTTC. It yields the protein CASSLQEEDTAQYF.

In its sample, this clonotype was seen once. This chain connects TRBV6-1 to TRBJ1-2; no clear D. The CDR3 is 13 amino acids. Per the germline V gene, CDR1 is MNHNS and CDR2 is SASEGT. V was clipped by 0 bases and J by 6 bases, with 8 bases between them. As DNA, the CDR3 is TGTGCCAGCAGTGAAGCGCCCGACCATGGCTACACCTTC. Its protein is CASSEAPDHGYTF.

The J gene is TRBJ1-3, the V gene TRBV12-3 or TRBV12-4, with D perhaps TRBD1 (6 bases). The CDR3 length is 16 residues. Trimming shortened V by 4 bases and J by 0 bases, and 13 bases separated the two germline ends. The CDR3 here is CASSSRGGFSGNTIYF. The CDR3 DNA follows: TGTGCCAGCAGTTCCAGGGGAGGGTTCTCTGGAAACACCATATATTTT.

This clonotype was seen once. V is TRBV28 and J is TRBJ1-2, with 7 positions matching TRBD1. The germline CDR1 and CDR2 sequences are MDHEN and SYDVKM. The CDR3 totals 15 residues. The J segment lost 2 bases and the V segment lost 6 bases, leaving 9 bases of the junction unmatched. Here the CDR3 reads CASSLTPGQNYGYTF. The CDR3 DNA follows: TGTGCCAGCAGCCTTACCCCGGGACAGAACTATGGCTACACCTTC.

The chain combines TRBV2 with TRBJ1-1, with 7 bases matching TRBD1. The CDR3 loop spans 11 amino acids. V gave up 8 bases and J gave up 6 bases; unmatched junction bases: 3. In germline, CDR1 is SNHLY, CDR2 FYNNEI. The CDR3 sequence: CASRTGPEAFF. The DNA for the CDR3 is TGTGCCAGCCGGACAGGACCTGAAGCTTTCTTT.

The V call is TRBV29-1, the J call TRBJ2-7, with 10 bases matching TRBD1. V trimming: 4 bases; J trimming: 5 bases; junction bases outside the gene matches: 8. This CDR3 has 14 residues. Looked up from germline, CDR1 is SQVTM and CDR2 is ANQGSEA. CDR3 DNA sequence: TGCAGCGTTGCATCCGGGACAGGGGTCCACGAGCAGTACTTC. Translation gives CSVASGTGVHEQYF.

This chain connects TRBV9 to TRBJ1-1; 8 bases are shared with TRBD1. Trimming at V came to 4 bases and at J to 0 bases, leaving 5 bases not matched to a gene. The length of the CDR3 is 15 residues. Looked up from germline, CDR1 is SGDLS and CDR2 is YYNGEE. DNA for the CDR3: TGTGCCAGCAGCAACCAGGGGGCGGTGAACACTGAAGCTTTCTTT. Translated: CASSNQGAVNTEAFF.